Below are 27 T cell receptor beta chains sequenced from a single sample in a study of blood T cell repertoires in COVID-19. Some clones are missing from TCRdb's copy, which holds only in-frame ones; the method was immunoSEQ multiplex PCR. This table has more than 300,000 clones, approximately 87% appearing once. Material: peripheral blood. The receptors originated from a woman between 45 and 60 years old with COVID-19, enrolled during active disease.

This clone was counted a single time. The chain is built from TRBV5-1 and TRBJ1-4; 7 bases are a match to TRBD1. The CDR3 contains 13 residues. V lost 9 bases, J lost 3 bases, and 5 bases stayed unmatched. Germline assignment: CDR1 SGHRS and CDR2 YFSETQ. CDR3 sequence reads: CATKTGPNEKLFF. CDR3 sequence (DNA): TGCGCCACCAAGACAGGGCCTAATGAAAAACTGTTTTTT.

This clone was counted once. The chain links TRBV4-2 to TRBJ2-7, with 11 bases lining up with TRBD2. The length of the CDR3 is 17 residues. The ends lost 0 bases at V and 6 bases at J; junction bases unmatched: 10. CDR1 is LGHNA, CDR2 YNFKEQ, per germline. CDR3 region: CASSQDQLAGESLEQYF. The CDR3 DNA sequence: TGTGCCAGCAGCCAAGATCAACTAGCGGGAGAATCGCTCGAGCAGTACTTC.

The CDR3 coding sequence is TGTGCAAGTCGCTTAGCTCAGGGACAGGGGTGGAGACAAGAGACCCAGTACTTC. Its translation: CASRLAQGQGWRQETQYF. This chain links TRBV12-2 with TRBJ2-5; TRBD1 was called by the table and not checked on the DNA. TRBV12-2 is a pseudogene segment. This CDR3 has 18 amino acids.

Written as DNA, the CDR3 is TGTGCCAGCAGCTTAGTGAGGCAATCAAAGCGCGAGACCCAGTACTTC. Protein product: CASSLVRQSKRETQYF. V usage is TRBV7-8 and J usage is TRBJ2-5; D ambiguous. Germline values: CDR1 SGHVS, CDR2 FQNEAQ. Trimming stripped 1 base from V and 5 bases from J, with 17 bases between. The CDR3 totals 16 residues.

V is TRBV19 and J is TRBJ1-4; D gene unclear. CDR1 and CDR2 from the germline V gene are LNHDA and SQIVND (reference sequence). Trimming left V 4 bases short and J 4 bases short, with 13 bases between. The CDR3 runs 15 residues. The CDR3 is CASSSSTAFNEKLFF. In nucleotides, the CDR3 is TGTGCCAGTAGTAGTTCTACAGCTTTTAATGAAAAACTGTTTTTT. The complete variable domain, with remaining parts taken from reference TRBV19 and TRBJ1-4, reads DGGITQSPKYLFRKEGQNVTLSCEQNLNHDAMYWYRQDPGQGLRLIYYSQIVNDFQKGDIAEGYSVSREKKESFPLTVTSAQKNPTAFYLCASSSSTAFNEKLFFGSGTQLSVL.

This clone was seen more than once but under ten times. The gene calls are TRBV19 and TRBJ1-6, with 9 nucleotides matching TRBD1. Trimming at V came to 6 bases and at J to 7 bases, leaving 10 bases not matched to a gene. This CDR3 region has 16 residues. CDR1 and CDR2 from the germline V gene are LNHDA and SQIVND (reference sequence). The chain's CDR3 is CASRTTDRGGNSPLHF. Written as DNA, the CDR3 is TGTGCCAGTAGAACAACGGACAGGGGCGGCAATTCACCCCTCCACTTT. The whole variable domain, filled in from reference TRBV19 and TRBJ1-6, reads DGGITQSPKYLFRKEGQNVTLSCEQNLNHDAMYWYRQDPGQGLRLIYYSQIVNDFQKGDIAEGYSVSREKKESFPLTVTSAQKNPTAFYLCASRTTDRGGNSPLHFGNGTRLTVT.

The J gene is TRBJ2-1, the V gene TRBV2; 7 bases line up with TRBD2. The CDR3 length is 15 residues. Germline CDR1 and CDR2: SNHLY and FYNNEI. The ends lost 6 bases at V and 4 bases at J; junction bases unmatched: 9. The CDR3 is CASRKEGGSYNEQFF. Here the CDR3 DNA reads TGTGCCAGCAGAAAGGAGGGAGGGTCATACAATGAGCAGTTCTTC.

A remark on this clone: This CDR3 is also generated by other DNA sequences in the sample. CDR3 nucleotides: TGTGCCACCAGCAGAGATCGCAGGGGCGCCTACAATGAGCAGTTCTTC. Protein: CATSRDRRGAYNEQFF. The V gene is TRBV15, the J gene TRBJ2-1, with D tentatively TRBD1 (6 bases). Germline V gene data show CDR1 as LNHNV and CDR2 as YYDKDF (reference sequence). The CDR3 consists of 16 residues. The V and J ends lost 0 bases and 2 bases respectively, with 11 bases between them.

The V and J genes are TRBV7-2 and TRBJ1-3; possible D gene TRBD1, 5 bases. Per germline, CDR1 SGHTA and CDR2 FQGNSA. The V gene lost 5 bases and the J gene lost 4 bases, with 15 bases spanning the gap. The CDR3 covers 15 residues. The CDR3, as DNA: TGTGCCAGCAGCATACTCCCAGGGCGAGGAAACACCATATATTTT. This codes for CASSILPGRGNTIYF. The full variable domain, completed using reference TRBV7-2 and TRBJ1-3, is GAGVSQSPSNKVTEKGKDVELRCDPISGHTALYWYRQSLGQGLEFLIYFQGNSAPDKSGLPSDRFSAERTGGSVSTLTIQRTQQEDSAVYLCASSILPGRGNTIYFGEGSWLTVV.

This CDR3 reads CASSLYGARHKYGYTF. The CDR3 DNA reads TGTGCCAGCAGTTTATATGGGGCGCGCCATAAATATGGCTACACCTTC. The genes are TRBV27 and TRBJ1-2; D possibly corresponds to TRBD1 (5 bases). Trimming pared 1 base from V and 5 bases from J, leaving 17 bases between. This CDR3 is built from 16 residues. Germline loops: CDR1 MNHEY, CDR2 SMNVEV (reference sequence).

This chain joins TRBV15 and TRBJ1-5; a weak D match, TRBD1 (5 bases). V was cut by 5 bases and J by 2 bases, with 25 bases left in between. Germline V gives CDR1 LNHNV, CDR2 YYDKDF (reference sequence). The CDR3 extends over 19 amino acids. For the CDR3, the DNA is TGTGCCACCAGCGAAGGAGGGGTGGGCCGCGGTCGTGGCAATCAGCCCCAGCATTTT. Amino acid sequence: CATSEGGVGRGRGNQPQHF. The whole variable domain, filled in from reference TRBV15 and TRBJ1-5, reads DAMVIQNPRYQVTQFGKPVTLSCSQTLNHNVMYWYQQKSSQAPKLLFHYYDKDFNNEADTPDNFQSRRPNTSFCFLDIRSPGLGDTAMYLCATSEGGVGRGRGNQPQHFGDGTRLSIL.

The chain combines TRBV18 with TRBJ2-6; D call uncertain. The CDR3 runs 17 residues. CDR1 is KGHSH, CDR2 LQKENI, per germline. V dropped 4 bases and J dropped 0 bases, with 13 bases sitting between them. The CDR3 sequence: CASSLQYFYSGANVLTF. The CDR3 coding sequence is TGTGCCAGCTCACTACAATATTTTTACTCTGGGGCCAACGTCCTGACTTTC.

This chain connects TRBV5-6 to TRBJ1-1; D is uncertain. From germline, CDR1 is SGHDT and CDR2 YYEEEE. V was clipped by 0 bases and J by 4 bases, with 10 bases between them. The CDR3 has 14 residues. DNA for the CDR3: TGTGCCAGCAGCTTGGATCGGGTTGGCACTGAAGCTTTCTTT. It translates to CASSLDRVGTEAFF. Full variable domain (rest looked up from reference TRBV5-6 and TRBJ1-1): DAGVTQSPTHLIKTRGQQVTLRCSPKSGHDTVSWYQQALGQGPQFIFQYYEEEERQRGNFPDRFSGHQFPNYSSELNVNALLLGDSALYLCASSLDRVGTEAFFGQGTRLTVV.

The J gene is TRBJ2-1, the V gene TRBV5-4; TRBD2 matches 13 bases. CDR1 and CDR2 (germline): SGHNT, YYREEE (reference sequence). J was trimmed by 2 bases and V by 3 bases; bases with no gene match: 2. CDR3 length: 16 residues. The CDR3, as DNA: TGTGCCAGCAGCTCCGGGACTAGCGGGACCTACAATGAGCAGTTCTTC. Translating gives CASSSGTSGTYNEQFF.

V usage is TRBV18 and J usage is TRBJ1-5, with D perhaps TRBD1 (5 bases). The germline V and J ends were trimmed by 3 bases and 8 bases, with 11 bases remaining between them. Germline loops: CDR1 KGHSH, CDR2 LQKENI. CDR3 length: 13 residues. CDR3: CASSPGRVEPQHF. DNA for the CDR3: TGTGCCAGCTCACCCGGCAGGGTCGAGCCCCAGCATTTT.

The chain has TRBV7-3 and TRBJ2-1; 9 bases align to TRBD2. There are 16 residues in the CDR3. J lost 4 bases, V lost 4 bases, and 8 bases had no gene match. Germline-derived CDR1 and CDR2 are SGHTA and FQGTGA. CDR3 loop: CASSSVAGAGYNEQFF. The CDR3 region has the DNA TGTGCCAGCAGCTCGGTAGCGGGAGCGGGTTACAATGAGCAGTTCTTC.

The chain has TRBV27 and TRBJ2-2; TRBD2 is a possible D gene (6 bases). Trimming removed 5 bases at V and 1 base at J, with 11 bases between. Looked up from germline, CDR1 is MNHEY and CDR2 is SMNVEV (reference sequence). This CDR3 is 15 amino acids long. CDR3 amino acids: CASSNSGLNTGELFF. DNA of the CDR3: TGTGCCAGCAGTAACTCGGGACTGAACACCGGGGAGCTGTTTTTT.

The chain couples TRBV5-1 to TRBJ2-5; 10 bases agree with TRBD1. The germline V gene has CDR1 SGHRS and CDR2 YFSETQ. Trimming cost V 4 bases and J 4 bases; bases outside gene matches: 7. The CDR3 loop spans 15 amino acids. The CDR3, as DNA: TGCGCCAGCAGCCCCGGGACAGGGGCGTTAGAGACCCAGTACTTC. Protein sequence: CASSPGTGALETQYF.

The rearrangement joins TRBV2 to TRBJ2-1; TRBD1 matches at 9 bases. The CDR3 runs to 14 residues. From germline, CDR1 is SNHLY and CDR2 FYNNEI. Germline trimming cut 8 bases from V and 7 bases from J; bases unmatched to any gene: 9. Written as DNA, the CDR3 is TGTGCCAGCTACGGGACAGGGTGGATGAATGAGCAGTTCTTC. Its translation: CASYGTGWMNEQFF.

This sequence joins TRBV4-1 and TRBJ2-3; 7 nucleotides align to TRBD2. Losses at the gene ends were 3 bases for V and 0 bases for J; bases not matched to a gene: 6. Germline CDR1 is MGHRA and CDR2 is YSYEKL. This CDR3 is built from 16 residues. The CDR3 DNA is TGCGCCAGCAGCCAGTACGCGACTAGCAGCACAGATACGCAGTATTTT. The encoded protein is CASSQYATSSTDTQYF.

This chain uses TRBV29-1 with TRBJ2-1, with TRBD1 matching 8 bases. This CDR3 has 13 amino acids. V trimming: 5 bases; J trimming: 7 bases; junction bases outside the gene matches: 7. CDR1 SQVTM and CDR2 ANQGSEA come from the germline V gene. CDR3 protein: CSVWWTGWNEQFF. CDR3 sequence (DNA): TGCAGCGTTTGGTGGACAGGGTGGAATGAGCAGTTCTTC.

The chain couples TRBV27 to TRBJ1-5; tentatively, D is TRBD1 (6 bases). Per germline, CDR1 MNHEY and CDR2 SMNVEV (reference sequence). Trimming removed 2 bases at V and 5 bases at J, with 13 bases between. This CDR3 has 15 amino acids. CDR3 region: CASSLKAGVDQPQHF. DNA of the CDR3: TGTGCCAGCAGTTTAAAAGCAGGGGTGGATCAGCCCCAGCATTTT.

The chain employs TRBV29-1 and TRBJ1-1, with 7 bases identical to TRBD1. The germline V gene encodes CDR1 SQVTM and CDR2 ANQGSEA. The length of the CDR3 is 13 residues. Trimming at V came to 7 bases and at J to 2 bases, leaving 7 bases not matched to a gene. CDR3: CSAPGTVNTEAFF. The CDR3 DNA reads as TGCAGCGCCCCCGGGACAGTAAACACTGAAGCTTTCTTT.

This rearrangement joins TRBV5-1 to TRBJ1-2; 7 nucleotides align to TRBD1. The CDR3 is 14 residues long. With V trimmed by 0 bases and J by 4 bases, 3 bases remained unmatched. CDR1 SGHRS and CDR2 YFSETQ come from the germline V gene. This CDR3 reads CASSLEGAVYGYTF. CDR3 coding DNA: TGCGCCAGCAGCTTGGAGGGGGCGGTCTATGGCTACACCTTC.

This clone was seen only once. The chain has TRBV5-1 and TRBJ2-1; possibly TRBD2 for D (6 bases). The V and J ends lost 4 bases and 0 bases respectively, with 11 bases between them. Germline assignment: CDR1 SGHRS and CDR2 YFSETQ. The CDR3 extends over 15 amino acids. The CDR3 sequence is CASSGMTSSYNEQFF. The DNA for the CDR3 is TGCGCCAGCAGCGGGATGACTAGCTCCTACAATGAGCAGTTCTTC.

The chain carries TRBV30 and TRBJ2-5; the D gene is possibly TRBD2 (5 bases). This CDR3 comprises 13 residues. Trimming pared 3 bases from V and 3 bases from J, leaving 11 bases between. Germline CDR1 and CDR2: GTSNPN and SVGIG (reference sequence). The CDR3 DNA follows: TGTGCCTGGAGGTCACTAGACAAAGAGACCCAGTACTTC. It is translated as CAWRSLDKETQYF.

The chain couples TRBV7-9 to TRBJ1-1; the D is unclear. Germline V lookup: CDR1 SEHNR, CDR2 FQNEAQ (reference sequence). This CDR3 comprises 14 residues. Trimming removed 1 base from V and 0 bases from J, with 6 bases in between. CDR3 bases: TGTGCCAGCAGCTTAGACCAGTTGAACACTGAAGCTTTCTTT. As protein: CASSLDQLNTEAFF.